In its sample, the clone carrying this T cell receptor (beta chain) was seen many times. The antigen remains undetermined. This CDR3 comprises 14 residues. The V end was cut by 7 bases, the J end by 4 bases, with 18 bases between. Germline-derived CDR1 and CDR2 are SQVTM and ANQGSEA. This specimen belongs to a study of T-cell reconstitution after alpha-beta-depleted transplantation in children. Unique molecular identifiers were used in preparing the TCRbeta library. Via MiXCR, TCRdb re-called the PCR reads, giving one row per CDR3 protein. The sample consists of about 580,000 distinct CDR3 sequences, roughly 24% of them appearing once. Study-level results: T-cell numbers and diversity one year post-transplant derived largely from freshly generated T cells.

The input for sequencing was PBMCs, mostly from graft donor cells, taken 360 days after TCRalphabeta/CD19-depleted stem cell transplant. The rearrangement uses TRBV29-1 and TRBJ2-3, with D unclear. This TCR came from a boy under two years old who had a stem cell transplant for acute myeloid leukemia, so the T cells may come from the graft donor. As DNA, the CDR3 is TGCAGCGGAGATACTGGCCCACGGGCAGATACGCAGTATTTT. As protein: CSGDTGPRADTQYF.